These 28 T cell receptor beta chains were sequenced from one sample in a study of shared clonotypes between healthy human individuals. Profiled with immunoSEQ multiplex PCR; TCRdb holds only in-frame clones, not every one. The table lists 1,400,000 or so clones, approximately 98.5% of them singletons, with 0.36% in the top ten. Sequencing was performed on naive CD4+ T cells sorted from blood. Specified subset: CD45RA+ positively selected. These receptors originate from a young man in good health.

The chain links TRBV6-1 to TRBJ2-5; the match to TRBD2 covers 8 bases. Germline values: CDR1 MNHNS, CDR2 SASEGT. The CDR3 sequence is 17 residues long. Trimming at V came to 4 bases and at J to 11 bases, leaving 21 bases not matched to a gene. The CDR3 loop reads CASSATSGRWSPSSQYF. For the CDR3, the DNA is TGTGCCAGCAGTGCTACTAGCGGAAGATGGTCCCCATCAAGTCAGTACTTC.

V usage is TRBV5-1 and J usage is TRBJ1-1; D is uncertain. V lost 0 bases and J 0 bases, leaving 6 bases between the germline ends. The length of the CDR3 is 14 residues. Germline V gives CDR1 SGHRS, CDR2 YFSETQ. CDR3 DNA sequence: TGCGCCAGCAGCTTGGGGGATCTGAACACTGAAGCTTTCTTT. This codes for CASSLGDLNTEAFF.

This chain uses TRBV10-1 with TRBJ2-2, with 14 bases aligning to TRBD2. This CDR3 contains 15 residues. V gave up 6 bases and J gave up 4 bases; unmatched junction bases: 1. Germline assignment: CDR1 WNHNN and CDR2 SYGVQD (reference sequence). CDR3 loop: CASSGLAGGTGELFF. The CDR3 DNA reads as TGCGCCAGCAGCGGACTAGCGGGAGGCACCGGGGAGCTGTTTTTT.

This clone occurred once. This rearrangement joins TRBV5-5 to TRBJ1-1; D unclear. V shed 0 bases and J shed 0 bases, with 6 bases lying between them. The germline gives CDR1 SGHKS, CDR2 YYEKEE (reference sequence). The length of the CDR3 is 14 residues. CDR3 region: CASSLGRLNTEAFF. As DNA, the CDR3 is TGTGCCAGCAGCTTGGGACGGTTGAACACTGAAGCTTTCTTT.

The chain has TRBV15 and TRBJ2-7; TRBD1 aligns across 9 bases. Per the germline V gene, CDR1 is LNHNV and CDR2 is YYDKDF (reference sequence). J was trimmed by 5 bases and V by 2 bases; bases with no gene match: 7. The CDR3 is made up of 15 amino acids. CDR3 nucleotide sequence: TGTGCCACCAGCAGATTTGGGACAGGGTTAAACGAGCAGTACTTC. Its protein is CATSRFGTGLNEQYF.

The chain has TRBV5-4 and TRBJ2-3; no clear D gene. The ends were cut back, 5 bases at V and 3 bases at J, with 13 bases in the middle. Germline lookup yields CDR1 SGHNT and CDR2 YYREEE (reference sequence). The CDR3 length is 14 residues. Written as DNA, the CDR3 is TGTGCCAGCAGTACCCTGGGTCCAACAGATACGCAGTATTTT. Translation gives CASSTLGPTDTQYF.

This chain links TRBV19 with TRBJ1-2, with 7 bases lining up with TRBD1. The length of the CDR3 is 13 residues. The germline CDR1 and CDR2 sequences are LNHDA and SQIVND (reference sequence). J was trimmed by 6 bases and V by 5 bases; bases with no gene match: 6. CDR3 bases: TGTGCCAGTAGTCCAACAGGGGCGCATGGCTACACCTTC. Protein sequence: CASSPTGAHGYTF.

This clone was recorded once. The CDR3 DNA reads as TGTGCCAGCTCACCACCGGGGGCCCTACGGTATGAGCAGTTCTTC. Amino acids: CASSPPGALRYEQFF. The J gene is TRBJ2-1, the V gene TRBV18, with a weak D call TRBD1 (6 bases). The germline gives CDR1 KGHSH, CDR2 LQKENI. V lost 0 bases, J lost 8 bases, and 14 bases lay in between. The CDR3 extends over 15 amino acids.

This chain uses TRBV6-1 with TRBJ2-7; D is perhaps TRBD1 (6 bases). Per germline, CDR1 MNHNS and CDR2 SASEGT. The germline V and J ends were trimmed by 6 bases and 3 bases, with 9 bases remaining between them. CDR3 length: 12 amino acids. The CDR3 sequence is CASRDSDYEQYF. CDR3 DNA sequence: TGTGCCAGCAGGGACAGCGACTACGAGCAGTACTTC.

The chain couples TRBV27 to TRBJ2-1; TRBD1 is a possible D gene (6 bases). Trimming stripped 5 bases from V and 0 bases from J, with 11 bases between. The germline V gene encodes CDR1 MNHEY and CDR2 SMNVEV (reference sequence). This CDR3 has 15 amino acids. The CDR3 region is CASSLDSFSYNEQFF. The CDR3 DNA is TGTGCCAGCAGTCTGGACAGTTTCTCCTACAATGAGCAGTTCTTC.

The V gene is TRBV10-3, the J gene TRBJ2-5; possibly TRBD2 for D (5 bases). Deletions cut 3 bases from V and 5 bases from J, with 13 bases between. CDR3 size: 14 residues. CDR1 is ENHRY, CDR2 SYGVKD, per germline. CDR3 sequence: CAISDSVWRETQYF. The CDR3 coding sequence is TGTGCCATCAGTGACTCGGTCTGGAGGGAGACCCAGTACTTC.

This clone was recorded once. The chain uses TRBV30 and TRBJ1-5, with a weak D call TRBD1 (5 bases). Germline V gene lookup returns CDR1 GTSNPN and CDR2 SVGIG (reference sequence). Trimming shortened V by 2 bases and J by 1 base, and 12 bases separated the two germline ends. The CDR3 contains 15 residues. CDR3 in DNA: TGTGCCTGGAGTTTTGGGGGATTCAGCAATCAGCCCCAGCATTTT. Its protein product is CAWSFGGFSNQPQHF.

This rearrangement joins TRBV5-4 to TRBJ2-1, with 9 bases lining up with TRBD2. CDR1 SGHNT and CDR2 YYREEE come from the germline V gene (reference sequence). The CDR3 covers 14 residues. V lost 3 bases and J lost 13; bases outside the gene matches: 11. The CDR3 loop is CASSSAGLATHQFF. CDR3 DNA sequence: TGTGCCAGCAGCTCCGCCGGACTAGCGACCCATCAGTTCTTC.

The CDR3 spells CAWSVPLGTTTQFF. The DNA for the CDR3 is TGTGCCTGGAGTGTACCCCTGGGGACTACGACGCAGTTCTTC. The chain is built from TRBV30 and TRBJ2-1, with 7 bases lining up with TRBD2. The CDR3 totals 14 residues. The ends lost 0 bases at V and 12 bases at J; junction bases unmatched: 11. Germline-derived CDR1 and CDR2 are GTSNPN and SVGIG (reference sequence). The full variable domain, with the rest looked up from reference TRBV30 and TRBJ2-1, is SQTIHQWPATLVQPVGSPLSLECTVEGTSNPNLYWYRQAAGRGLQLLFYSVGIGQISSEVPQNLSASRPQDRQFILSSKKLLLSDSGFYLCAWSVPLGTTTQFFGPGTRLTVL.

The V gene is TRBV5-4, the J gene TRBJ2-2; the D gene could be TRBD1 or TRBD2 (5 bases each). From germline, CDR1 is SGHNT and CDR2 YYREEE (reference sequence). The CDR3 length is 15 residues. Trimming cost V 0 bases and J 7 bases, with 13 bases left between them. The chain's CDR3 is CASSLAGLGVGELFF. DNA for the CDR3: TGTGCCAGCAGCTTGGCCGGACTGGGGGTCGGGGAGCTGTTTTTT.

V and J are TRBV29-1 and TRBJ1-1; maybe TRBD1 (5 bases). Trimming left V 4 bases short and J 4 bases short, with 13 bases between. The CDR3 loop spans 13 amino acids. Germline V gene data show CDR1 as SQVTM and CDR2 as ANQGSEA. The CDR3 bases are TGCAGCGTTGTTCCCAGGGCTACCACTGAAGCTTTCTTT. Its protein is CSVVPRATTEAFF.

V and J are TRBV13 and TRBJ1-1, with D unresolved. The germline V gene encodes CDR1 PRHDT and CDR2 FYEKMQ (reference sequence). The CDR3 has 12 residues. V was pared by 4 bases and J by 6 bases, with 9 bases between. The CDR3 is CASSSYGAEAFF. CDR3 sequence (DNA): TGTGCCAGCAGCTCCTATGGTGCTGAAGCTTTCTTT.

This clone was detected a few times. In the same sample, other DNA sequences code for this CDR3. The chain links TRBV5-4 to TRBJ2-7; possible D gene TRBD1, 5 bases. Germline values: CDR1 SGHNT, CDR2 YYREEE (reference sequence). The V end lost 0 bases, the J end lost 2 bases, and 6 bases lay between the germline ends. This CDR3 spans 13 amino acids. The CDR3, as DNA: TGTGCCAGCAGCTTGGCAGGGACCTACGAGCAGTACTTC. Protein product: CASSLAGTYEQYF.

The CDR3: CASSYLPQTENTEAFF. In DNA, the CDR3 is TGTGCCAGCAGTTACTTGCCCCAGACCGAGAACACTGAAGCTTTCTTT. The rearrangement joins TRBV6-5 to TRBJ1-1; unclear D gene. The CDR3 is made up of 16 amino acids. Germline CDR1 MNHEY, CDR2 SVGAGI. The V end was cut by 1 base, the J end by 1 base, with 13 bases between.

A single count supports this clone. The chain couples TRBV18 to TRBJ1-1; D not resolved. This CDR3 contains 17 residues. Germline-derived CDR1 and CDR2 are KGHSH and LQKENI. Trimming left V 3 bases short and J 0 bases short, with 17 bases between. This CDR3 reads CASSPGGFGKMNTEAFF. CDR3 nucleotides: TGTGCCAGCTCACCGGGCGGCTTCGGCAAGATGAACACTGAAGCTTTCTTT.

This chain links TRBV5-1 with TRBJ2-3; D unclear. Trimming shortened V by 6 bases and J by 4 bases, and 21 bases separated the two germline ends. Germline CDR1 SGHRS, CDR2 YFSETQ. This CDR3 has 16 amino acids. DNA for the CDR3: TGCGCCAGCACGGGCCTAAAGGGCCCTTCCGCAGATACGCAGTATTTT. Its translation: CASTGLKGPSADTQYF.

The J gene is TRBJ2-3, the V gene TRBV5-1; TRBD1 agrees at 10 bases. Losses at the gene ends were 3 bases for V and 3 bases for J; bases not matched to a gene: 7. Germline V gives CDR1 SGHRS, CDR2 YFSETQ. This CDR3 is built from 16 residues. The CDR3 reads CASSSGQGGRTDTQYF. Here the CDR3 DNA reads TGCGCCAGCAGCTCAGGACAGGGGGGCCGGACAGATACGCAGTATTTT.

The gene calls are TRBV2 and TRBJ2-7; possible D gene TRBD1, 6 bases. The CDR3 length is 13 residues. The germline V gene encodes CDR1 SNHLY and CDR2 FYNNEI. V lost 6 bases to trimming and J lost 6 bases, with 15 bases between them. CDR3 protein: CASSSDQGSEQYF. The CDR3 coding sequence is TGTGCCAGCAGCTCGGACCAGGGGAGCGAGCAGTACTTC.

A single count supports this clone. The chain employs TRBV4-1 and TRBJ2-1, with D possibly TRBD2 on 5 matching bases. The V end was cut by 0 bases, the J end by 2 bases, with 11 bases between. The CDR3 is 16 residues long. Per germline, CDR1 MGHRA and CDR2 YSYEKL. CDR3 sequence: CASSQDVRETYNEQFF. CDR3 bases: TGCGCCAGCAGCCAAGACGTGAGGGAAACCTACAATGAGCAGTTCTTC.

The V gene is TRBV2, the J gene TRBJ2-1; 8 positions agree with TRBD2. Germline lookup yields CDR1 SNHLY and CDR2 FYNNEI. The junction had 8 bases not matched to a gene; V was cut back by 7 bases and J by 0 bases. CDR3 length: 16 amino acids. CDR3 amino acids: CASTLAGTSSYNEQFF. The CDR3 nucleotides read TGTGCCAGCACCTTAGCGGGAACGAGCTCCTACAATGAGCAGTTCTTC.

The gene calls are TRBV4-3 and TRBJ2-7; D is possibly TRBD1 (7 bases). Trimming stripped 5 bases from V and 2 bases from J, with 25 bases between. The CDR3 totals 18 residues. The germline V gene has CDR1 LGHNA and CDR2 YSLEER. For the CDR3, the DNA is TGCGCCAGCAGCTACCAGGGGGGAGACAGGCGTTATGCCTACGAGCAGTACTTC. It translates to CASSYQGGDRRYAYEQYF.

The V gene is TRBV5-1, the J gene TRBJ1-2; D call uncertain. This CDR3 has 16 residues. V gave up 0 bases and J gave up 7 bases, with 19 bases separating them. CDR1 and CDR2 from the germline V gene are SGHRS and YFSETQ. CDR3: CASSLAELGGISGYTF. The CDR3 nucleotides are TGCGCCAGCAGCTTGGCCGAGCTTGGAGGGATAAGTGGCTACACCTTC.

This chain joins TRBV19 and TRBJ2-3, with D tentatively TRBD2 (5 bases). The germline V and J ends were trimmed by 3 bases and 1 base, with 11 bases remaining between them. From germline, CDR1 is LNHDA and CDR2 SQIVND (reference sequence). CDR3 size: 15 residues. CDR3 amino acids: CASSIEGTGTDTQYF. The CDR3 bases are TGTGCCAGTAGTATTGAGGGAACGGGCACAGATACGCAGTATTTT.